The subject of this entry is one TCR beta chain. Its antigen is as yet unknown. This specimen comes from a study of blood T cells in healthy people across ages. Findings and limits, study-wide: Long-lived donors exceeded aged donors in naive CD4+ cells and diversity. Because sorting was not performed, PBMCs prevented conclusive naive versus antigen-experienced comparison.

This CDR3 spans 14 amino acids. V shed 4 bases and J shed 4 bases, with 14 bases lying between them. Per germline, CDR1 SGDLS and CDR2 YYNGEE. Then a second PCR, running roughly 7 to 11 cycles, was carried out with a sample-barcoded 5' primer and a J-beta primer mix. Every sample produced at least 2.5 million CDR3-containing paired-end reads. MiXCR was run by TCRdb on the 5' RACE reads, yielding one entry per CDR3 protein. The sample includes around 940,000 distinct CDR3 sequences, about 51% of them seen just once. Sample donors were healthy Caucasian individuals that came from Russia, aged 6 to 90. The sequence derives from a woman aged 55-70 years in good health. Sequencing was performed on blood. This sequence joins TRBV9 and TRBJ1-1; tentative D call: TRBD1 (6 bases). CDR3: CASSRGGVRTEAFF. The CDR3 coding sequence is TGTGCCAGCAGCCGAGGGGGGGTTCGCACTGAAGCTTTCTTT.